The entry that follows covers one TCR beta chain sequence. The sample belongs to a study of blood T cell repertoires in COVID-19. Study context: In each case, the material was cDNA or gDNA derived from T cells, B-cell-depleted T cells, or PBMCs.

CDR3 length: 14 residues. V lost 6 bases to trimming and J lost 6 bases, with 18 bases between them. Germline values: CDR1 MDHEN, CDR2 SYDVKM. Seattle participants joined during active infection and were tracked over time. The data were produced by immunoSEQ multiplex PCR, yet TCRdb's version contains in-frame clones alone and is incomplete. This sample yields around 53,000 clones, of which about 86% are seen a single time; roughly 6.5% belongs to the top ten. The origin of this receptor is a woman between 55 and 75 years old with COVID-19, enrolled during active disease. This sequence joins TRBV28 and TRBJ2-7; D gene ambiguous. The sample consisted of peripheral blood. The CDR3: CASRATLRLGEQYF. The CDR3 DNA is TGTGCCAGCAGGGCCACGTTGAGGTTAGGCGAGCAGTACTTC.